The clone carrying this T cell receptor (beta chain) was observed a handful of times. The junction departs from the called germline gene at one end, perhaps through a read error. The record originates from a study of shared clonotypes between healthy human individuals. Produced via immunoSEQ multiplex PCR; TCRdb's table is partial and in-frame only. Among 600,000 to 750,000 clones listed, less than 80% were seen once. Looked up from germline, CDR1 is MNHNS and CDR2 is SASEGT. The CDR3 loop spans 16 amino acids. This clonotype was obtained from a woman in her 30s in good health. The sample was memory CD4+ T cells sorted from blood. The subset is: CD45RA-negative fraction. The rearrangement uses TRBV6-1 and TRBJ1-2; the match to TRBD1 covers 8 bases. This CDR3 is CASREAGQDVNYGYTF. The CDR3 DNA reads as TGTGCCAGCAGGGAAGCGGGACAGGACGTTAACTATGGCTACACCTTC.